This T cell receptor beta chain comes out of a study of blood T cell repertoires in COVID-19. The method was immunoSEQ multiplex PCR; TCRdb's version includes in-frame clones alone and lacks a portion of them. The data contain around 170,000 clones, around 90% of them seen just once; the ten biggest clones take up approximately 3%. V was shortened by 4 bases and J by 6 bases, with 19 bases between the two germline ends. CDR1 and CDR2 from the germline V gene are MNHNS and SASEGT. This CDR3 spans 16 amino acids. The gene calls are TRBV6-1 and TRBJ2-1, with D perhaps matching TRBD2 (7 bases). Sequencing was performed on peripheral blood. This receptor was obtained from a man aged 55 to 70 with acute or convalescent COVID-19. CDR3 loop: CASSATGGLVGNEQFF. CDR3 nucleotide sequence: TGTGCCAGCAGTGCGACGGGGGGCTTGGTAGGCAATGAGCAGTTCTTC.